This T cell receptor (beta chain) was sequenced for a study of vaccination effects on CD4 cells after COVID-19. Study results and limitations: Marked clonal contraction of infection- and vaccine-induced clones was seen late after vaccination.

CD4+ T cells specific for antigen were expanded with viral peptide pools by the ViraFEST assay before sequencing. Having been cultured for around nine days, the cells underwent CD4+ T cell isolation. Two doses of either BNT162b2 or mRNA-1273 were given to each participant. In culture with about 9.7 IU/ml IL-2 and roughly 9.3 ug/ml peptides, PBMC were grown at a few million per well. As to this clone: Its antigen remains unidentified.

From germline, CDR1 is MNHNY and CDR2 SVGAGI (reference sequence). V shed 6 bases and J 4 bases; nucleotides not matched to a gene: 8. CDR3 size: 15 residues. Profiled with immunoSEQ multiplex PCR; TCRdb holds only in-frame clones, not every one. The data contain about 81,000 clones, more than 60% of them singletons. The receptor's source is a human donor who received a COVID-19 vaccine. The sample consisted of CD4+ T cells from PBMCs cultured with HCoV-OC43 spike peptides, taken after COVID-19 vaccination. The subset: HCoV-OC43 spike overlapping peptide pool stimulation. The chain links TRBV6-6 to TRBJ1-4; TRBD1 agrees at 7 bases. Here the CDR3 DNA reads TGTGCCAGCAGACCGGGACAGACGAATAATGAAAAACTGTTTTTT. Translated, it gives CASRPGQTNNEKLFF.